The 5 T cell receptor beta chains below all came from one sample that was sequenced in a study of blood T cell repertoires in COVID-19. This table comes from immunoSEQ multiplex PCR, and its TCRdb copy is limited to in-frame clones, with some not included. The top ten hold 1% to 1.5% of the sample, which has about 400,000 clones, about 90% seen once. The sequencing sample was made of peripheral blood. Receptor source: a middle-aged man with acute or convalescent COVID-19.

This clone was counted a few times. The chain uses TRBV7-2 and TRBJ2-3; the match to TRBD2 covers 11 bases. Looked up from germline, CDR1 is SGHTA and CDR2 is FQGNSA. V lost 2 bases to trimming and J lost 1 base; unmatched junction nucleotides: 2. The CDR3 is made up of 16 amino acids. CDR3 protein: CASSLRTSGRTDTQYF. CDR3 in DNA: TGTGCCAGCAGCTTACGGACTAGCGGGCGCACAGATACGCAGTATTTT.

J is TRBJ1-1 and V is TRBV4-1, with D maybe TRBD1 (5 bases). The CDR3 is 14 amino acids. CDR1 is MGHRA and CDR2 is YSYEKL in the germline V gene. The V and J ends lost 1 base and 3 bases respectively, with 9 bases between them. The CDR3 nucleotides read TGCGCCAGCAGCCAAGCAGGGATGGACACTGAAGCTTTCTTT. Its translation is CASSQAGMDTEAFF.

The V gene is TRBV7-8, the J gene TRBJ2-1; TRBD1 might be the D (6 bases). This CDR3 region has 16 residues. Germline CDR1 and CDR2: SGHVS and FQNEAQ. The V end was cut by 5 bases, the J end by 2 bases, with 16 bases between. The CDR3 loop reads CASSREGRGPYNEQFF. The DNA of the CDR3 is TGTGCCAGCAGCAGAGAAGGCAGGGGTCCCTACAATGAGCAGTTCTTC.

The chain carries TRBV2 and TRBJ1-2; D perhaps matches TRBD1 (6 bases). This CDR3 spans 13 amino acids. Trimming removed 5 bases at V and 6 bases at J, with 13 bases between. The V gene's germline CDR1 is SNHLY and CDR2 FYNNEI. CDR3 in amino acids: CASSPTGLDGYTF. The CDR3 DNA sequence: TGTGCCAGCAGTCCTACAGGGTTGGATGGCTACACCTTC.

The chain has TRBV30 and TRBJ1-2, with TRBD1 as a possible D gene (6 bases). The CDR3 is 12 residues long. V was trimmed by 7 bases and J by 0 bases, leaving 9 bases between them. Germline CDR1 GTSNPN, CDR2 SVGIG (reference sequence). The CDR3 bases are TGTGCCTCCACAGGGACTAACTATGGCTACACCTTC. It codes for CASTGTNYGYTF.